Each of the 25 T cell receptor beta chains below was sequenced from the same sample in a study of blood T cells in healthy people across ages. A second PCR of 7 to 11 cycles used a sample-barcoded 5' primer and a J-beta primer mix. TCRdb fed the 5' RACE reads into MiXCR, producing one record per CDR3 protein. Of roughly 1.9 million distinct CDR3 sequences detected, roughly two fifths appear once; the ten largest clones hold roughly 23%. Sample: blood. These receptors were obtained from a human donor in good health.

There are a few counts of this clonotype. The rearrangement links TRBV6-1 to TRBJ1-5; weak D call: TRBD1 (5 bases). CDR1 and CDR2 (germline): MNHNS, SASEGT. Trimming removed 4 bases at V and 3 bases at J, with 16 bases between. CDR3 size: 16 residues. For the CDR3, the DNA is TGTGCCAGCAGTGTTTCTAGGGGCCGCCACAATCAGCCCCAGCATTTT. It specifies CASSVSRGRHNQPQHF.

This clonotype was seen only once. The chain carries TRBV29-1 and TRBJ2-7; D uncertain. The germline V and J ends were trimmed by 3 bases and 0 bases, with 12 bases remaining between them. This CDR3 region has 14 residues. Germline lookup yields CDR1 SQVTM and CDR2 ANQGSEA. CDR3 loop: CSVDVGSPSYEQYF. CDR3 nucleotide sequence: TGCAGCGTTGATGTGGGTTCGCCCTCCTACGAGCAGTACTTC.

DNA for the CDR3: TGTGCCAGCAGCCGACTGCCGGGACAGGAGGAGACCCAGTACTTC. Amino acids: CASSRLPGQEETQYF. This chain links TRBV12-3 or TRBV12-4 with TRBJ2-7; 8 bases agree with TRBD1. Gene TRBJ2-5 matches the end of the DNA better, so the J call may be wrong. The CDR3 has 15 residues.

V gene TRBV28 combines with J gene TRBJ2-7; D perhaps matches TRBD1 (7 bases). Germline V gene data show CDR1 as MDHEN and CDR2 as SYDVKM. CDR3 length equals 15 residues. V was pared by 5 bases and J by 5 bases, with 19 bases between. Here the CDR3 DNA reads TGTGCCAGCAGTCCCAACGGAGGGGGCGAGAACGAGCAGTACTTC. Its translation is CASSPNGGGENEQYF.

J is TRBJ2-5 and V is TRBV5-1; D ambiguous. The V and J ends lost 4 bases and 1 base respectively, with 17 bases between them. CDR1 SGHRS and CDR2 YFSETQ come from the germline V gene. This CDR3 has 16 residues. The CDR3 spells CASSLRQGWVQETQYF. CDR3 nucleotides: TGCGCCAGCAGCCTACGACAAGGGTGGGTCCAAGAGACCCAGTACTTC.

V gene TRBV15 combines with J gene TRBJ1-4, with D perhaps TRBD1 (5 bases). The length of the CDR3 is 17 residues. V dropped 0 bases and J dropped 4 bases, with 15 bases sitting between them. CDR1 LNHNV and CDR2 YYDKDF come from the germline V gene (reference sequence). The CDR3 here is CATSRDPGLTFNEKLFF. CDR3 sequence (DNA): TGTGCCACCAGCAGAGATCCAGGGCTGACTTTTAATGAAAAACTGTTTTTT.

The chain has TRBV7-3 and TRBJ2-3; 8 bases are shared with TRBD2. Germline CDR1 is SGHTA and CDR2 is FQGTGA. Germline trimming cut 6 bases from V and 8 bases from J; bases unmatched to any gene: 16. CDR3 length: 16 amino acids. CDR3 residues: CASSLYASGQGGTQYF. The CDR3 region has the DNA TGTGCCAGCAGTTTGTACGCTAGCGGGCAAGGAGGTACGCAGTATTTT.

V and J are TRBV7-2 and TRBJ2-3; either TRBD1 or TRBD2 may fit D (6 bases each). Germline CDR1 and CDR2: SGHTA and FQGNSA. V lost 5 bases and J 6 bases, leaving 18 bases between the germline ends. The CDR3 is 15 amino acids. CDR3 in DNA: TGTGCCAGCAGCCGCGCGGGACACTCGGGCGATACGCAGTATTTT. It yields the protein CASSRAGHSGDTQYF.

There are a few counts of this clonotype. CDR3 in DNA: TGCAGCGCCCTGAACACAGGGATGGAGGAGACCCAGTACTTC. Its protein is CSALNTGMEETQYF. The chain carries TRBV29-1 and TRBJ2-5; D is perhaps TRBD1 (6 bases). The CDR3 has 14 residues. Germline CDR1 and CDR2: SQVTM and ANQGSEA. V lost 7 bases, J lost 5 bases, and 20 bases lay in between.

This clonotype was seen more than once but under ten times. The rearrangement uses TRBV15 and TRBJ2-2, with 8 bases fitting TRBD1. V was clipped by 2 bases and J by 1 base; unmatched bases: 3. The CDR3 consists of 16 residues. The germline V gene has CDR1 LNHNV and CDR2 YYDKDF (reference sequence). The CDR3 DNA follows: TGTGCCACCAGCAGAAACAGGGGGGAGAACACCGGGGAGCTGTTTTTT. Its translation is CATSRNRGENTGELFF.

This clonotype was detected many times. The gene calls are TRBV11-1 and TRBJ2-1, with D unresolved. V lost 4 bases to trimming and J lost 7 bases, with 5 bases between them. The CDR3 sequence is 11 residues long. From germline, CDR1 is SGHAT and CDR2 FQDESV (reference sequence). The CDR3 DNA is TGTGCCAGCAGCTACCAGAATGAGCAGTTCTTC. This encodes CASSYQNEQFF.

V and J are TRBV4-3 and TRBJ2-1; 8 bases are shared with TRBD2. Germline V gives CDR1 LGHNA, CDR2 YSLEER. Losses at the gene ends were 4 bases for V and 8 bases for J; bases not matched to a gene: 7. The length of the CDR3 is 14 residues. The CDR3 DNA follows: TGCGCCAGCAGCCTTTATGGCGGGGGGTATGAGCAGTTCTTC. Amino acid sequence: CASSLYGGGYEQFF.

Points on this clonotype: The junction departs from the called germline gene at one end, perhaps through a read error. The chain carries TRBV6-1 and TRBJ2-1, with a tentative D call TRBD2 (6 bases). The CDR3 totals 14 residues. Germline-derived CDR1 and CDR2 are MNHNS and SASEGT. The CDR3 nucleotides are TGTGCCGGCAGTGAATGGGGAGGCGATGGTGAGCAGTTCTTC. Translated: CAGSEWGGDGEQFF.

The CDR3 DNA is TGTGCCAGCAGTCGGACAGAGGTTCGAGATACGCAGTATTTT. This gives the protein CASSRTEVRDTQYF. The chain employs TRBV6-2 or TRBV6-3 and TRBJ2-3; possible D gene TRBD1, 6 bases. The germline CDR1 and CDR2 sequences are MNHEY and SVGEGT. This CDR3 has 14 residues. V was shortened by 5 bases and J by 5 bases, with 14 bases between the two germline ends.

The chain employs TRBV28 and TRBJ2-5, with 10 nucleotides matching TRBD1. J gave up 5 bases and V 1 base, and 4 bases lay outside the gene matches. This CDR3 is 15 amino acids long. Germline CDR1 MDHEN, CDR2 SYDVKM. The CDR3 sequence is CASSLFGTGAETQYF. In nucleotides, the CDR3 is TGTGCCAGCAGTTTATTCGGGACAGGGGCGGAGACCCAGTACTTC.

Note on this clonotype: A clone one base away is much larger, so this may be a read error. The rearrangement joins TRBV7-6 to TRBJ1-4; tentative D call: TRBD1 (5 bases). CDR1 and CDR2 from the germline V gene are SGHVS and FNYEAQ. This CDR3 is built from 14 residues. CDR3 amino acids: CTSSYSGTQAKLFF. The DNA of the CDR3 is TGTACCAGCAGCTACTCCGGGACCCAGGCAAAACTGTTTTTT. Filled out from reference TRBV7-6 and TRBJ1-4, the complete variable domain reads GAGVSQSPRYKVTKRGQDVALRCDPISGHVSLYWYRQALGQGPEFLTYFNYEAQQDKSGLPNDRFSAERPEGSISTLTIQRTEQRDSAMYRCTSSYSGTQAKLFFGSGTQLSVL.

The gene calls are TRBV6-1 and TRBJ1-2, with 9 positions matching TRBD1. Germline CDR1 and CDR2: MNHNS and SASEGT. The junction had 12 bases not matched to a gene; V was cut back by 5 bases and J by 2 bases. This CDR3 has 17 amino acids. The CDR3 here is CASSKSGTGSSNYGYTF. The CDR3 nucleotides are TGTGCCAGCAGTAAATCCGGGACAGGGTCATCGAACTATGGCTACACCTTC.

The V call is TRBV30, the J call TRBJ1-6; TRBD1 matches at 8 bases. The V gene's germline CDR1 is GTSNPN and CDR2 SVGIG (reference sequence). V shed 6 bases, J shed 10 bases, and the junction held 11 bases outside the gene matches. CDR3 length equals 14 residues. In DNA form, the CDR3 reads TGTGCCTGTGGACAGGGAGAGTTCGGCTCACCCCTCCACTTT. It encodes CACGQGEFGSPLHF.

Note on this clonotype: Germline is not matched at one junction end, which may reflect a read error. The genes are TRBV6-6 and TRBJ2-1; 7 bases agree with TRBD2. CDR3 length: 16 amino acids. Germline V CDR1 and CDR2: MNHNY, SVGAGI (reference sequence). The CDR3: CACSYSSWTSSNEQFF. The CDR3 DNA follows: TGTGCCTGCAGTTACTCCTCTTGGACTAGTAGCAATGAGCAGTTCTTC.

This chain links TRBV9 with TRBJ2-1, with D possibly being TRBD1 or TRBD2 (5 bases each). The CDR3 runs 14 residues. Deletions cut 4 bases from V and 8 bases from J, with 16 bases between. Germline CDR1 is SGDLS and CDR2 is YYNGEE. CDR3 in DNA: TGTGCCAGCAGCCTTAGACTGGGACGGGATGAGCAGTTCTTC. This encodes CASSLRLGRDEQFF.

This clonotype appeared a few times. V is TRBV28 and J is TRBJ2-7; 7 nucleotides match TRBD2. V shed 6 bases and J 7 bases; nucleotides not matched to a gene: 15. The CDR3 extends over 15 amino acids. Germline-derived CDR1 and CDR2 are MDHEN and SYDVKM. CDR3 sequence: CASRPLAVAGREQYF. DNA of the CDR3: TGTGCCAGCAGACCCCTAGCGGTCGCAGGTCGAGAGCAGTACTTC.

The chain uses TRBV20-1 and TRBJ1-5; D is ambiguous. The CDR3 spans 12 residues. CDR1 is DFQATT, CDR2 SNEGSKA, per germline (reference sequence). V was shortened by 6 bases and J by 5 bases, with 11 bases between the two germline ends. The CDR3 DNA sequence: TGCAGTGCCTCTAAGAGGGATCAGCCCCAGCATTTT. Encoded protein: CSASKRDQPQHF.

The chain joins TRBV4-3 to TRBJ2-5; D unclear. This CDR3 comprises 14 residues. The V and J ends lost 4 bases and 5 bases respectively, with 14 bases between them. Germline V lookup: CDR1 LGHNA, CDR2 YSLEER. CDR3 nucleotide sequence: TGCGCCAGCAGCCTGGAGATTACTTCTGAGACCCAGTACTTC. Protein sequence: CASSLEITSETQYF.

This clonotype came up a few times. The CDR3 DNA sequence: TGTGCCAGTAGGTTACGACAGGGGGGAACCTACGAGCAGTACTTC. Its protein is CASRLRQGGTYEQYF. The chain couples TRBV19 to TRBJ2-5; 9 bases are shared with TRBD1. The closer fit of TRBJ2-7 to the DNA end suggests the J call may be wrong. The length of the CDR3 is 15 residues. The V gene's germline CDR1 is LNHDA and CDR2 SQIVND (reference sequence).

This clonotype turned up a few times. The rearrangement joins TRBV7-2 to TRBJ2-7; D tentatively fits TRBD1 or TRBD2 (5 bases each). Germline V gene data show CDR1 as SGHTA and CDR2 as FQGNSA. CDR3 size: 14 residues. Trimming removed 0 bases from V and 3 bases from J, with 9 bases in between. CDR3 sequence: CASSLARGDYEQYF. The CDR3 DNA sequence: TGTGCCAGCAGCTTAGCAAGGGGAGACTACGAGCAGTACTTC.